This TCR beta chain was recorded in a study of blood T cell repertoires in COVID-19. The wider study: Italy, Spain and the United States were the sources of the convalescent and acute COVID-19 samples.

This CDR3 region has 15 residues. Per germline, CDR1 SNHLY and CDR2 FYNNEI. V was pared by 6 bases and J by 2 bases, with 7 bases of the junction left unmatched. Sequenced by immunoSEQ multiplex PCR; TCRdb stores in-frame clones only, minus some. The table includes about 40,000 clones, 70% to 90% detected once. This receptor was identified in a human donor in a cohort sampled during active COVID-19. The chain couples TRBV2 to TRBJ2-3; 8 bases match TRBD2. Input material: peripheral blood. CDR3 amino acids: CASSAQRGSTDTQYF. CDR3 sequence (DNA): TGTGCCAGCAGCGCTCAGCGGGGGTCCACAGATACGCAGTATTTT.